A single count supports the clone carrying this TCR beta chain. The data derive from a study of blood T cell repertoires in COVID-19. The germline gives CDR1 SGHTA, CDR2 FQGNSA. Trimming at V came to 3 bases and at J to 4 bases, leaving 8 bases not matched to a gene. This CDR3 comprises 16 residues. Here immunoSEQ multiplex PCR was the method, and the copy in TCRdb shows in-frame clones only, minus some. The profile shows roughly 280,000 clones, 85% to 90% of them singletons. What was sequenced was PBMCs or T cells enriched from blood (not recorded which). This TCR derives from a woman aged 55-75 years who had recovered from COVID-19. The chain carries TRBV7-2 and TRBJ2-3, with 9 bases that match TRBD2. The CDR3 here is CASSLRLSGSADTQYF. In nucleotides, the CDR3 is TGTGCCAGCAGCTTGCGGCTTAGCGGGAGCGCAGATACGCAGTATTTT. Variable domain in full (rest from reference TRBV7-2 and TRBJ2-3): GAGVSQSPSNKVTEKGKDVELRCDPISGHTALYWYRQSLGQGLEFLIYFQGNSAPDKSGLPSDRFSAERTGGSVSTLTIQRTQQEDSAVYLCASSLRLSGSADTQYFGPGTRLTVL.